This T cell receptor beta chain was sequenced in a study of cytomegalovirus exposure and HLA in healthy donors. Study conclusions and caveats: In a later analysis, HLA-associated beta chains showed higher expansion and lower generation probabilities than comparable chains.

V dropped 5 bases and J dropped 6 bases, with 19 bases sitting between them. The V gene's germline CDR1 is SEHNR and CDR2 FQNEAQ (reference sequence). The CDR3 contains 15 residues. Researchers ran the PCR with 60 Vbeta and 13 Jbeta primers. The method was immunoSEQ multiplex PCR; TCRdb's version includes in-frame clones alone and lacks a portion of them. This table holds some 160,000 clones, about three quarters found once. This clone was seen many times. Its target is not known. Sequenced sample: PBMCs. The receptor comes from a woman aged 40 to 50 in good health and CMV-seronegative. The chain employs TRBV7-9 and TRBJ1-1, with D hard to call. CDR3 residues: CASSPKTRFSSEAFF. CDR3 sequence (DNA): TGTGCCAGCAGCCCGAAGACACGTTTCTCCTCTGAAGCTTTCTTT.